Listed below are T cell receptor beta chains from one sample, sequenced in a study of molecular identifiers for immune sequencing clone quantification. TCRdb re-called the PCR reads through MiXCR, storing one row per CDR3 protein. Found here are 60,000 to 70,000 distinct CDR3 sequences, 19% of them singletons; the top ten hold under 1.5%. The sequenced sample consisted of naive CD8+ T cells from blood, with Jurkat cell RNA spiked in. Receptor source: a human donor in good health. Some libraries in this study had Jurkat cell RNA spiked in. The CDR3 runs from the conserved cysteine through the conserved F or W. Fields, in order: V gene, J gene, clone size, D gene, CDR3 protein, CDR3 DNA. A D gene is named only where the DNA matches it firmly. The size entry is marked missing in some rows and otherwise reads once, few, many or a size class.

v_gene: TRBV4-1
j_gene: TRBJ2-7
abundance: many
d_gene: -
CDR3aa: CASSLTRTETSYEQYF
CDR3nt: TGCGCCAGCAGCCTAACACGCACAGAGACCTCCTACGAGCAGTACTTC

v_gene: TRBV19
j_gene: TRBJ2-6
abundance: many
d_gene: TRBD1
CDR3aa: CASSIYGDSSGANVLTF
CDR3nt: TGTGCCAGTAGTATCTACGGGGACAGCTCTGGGGCCAACGTCCTGACTTTC

v_gene: TRBV15
j_gene: TRBJ1-5
abundance: many
d_gene: -
CDR3aa: CATSFRRGNQPQHF
CDR3nt: TGTGCCACCAGCTTTCGAAGGGGGAATCAGCCCCAGCATTTT

v_gene: TRBV7-8
j_gene: TRBJ2-7
abundance: many
d_gene: TRBD2
CDR3aa: CASSLPVVSGRAYEQYF
CDR3nt: TGTGCCAGCAGCCTACCAGTCGTCAGCGGGAGGGCCTACGAGCAGTACTTC

v_gene: TRBV20-1
j_gene: TRBJ2-7
abundance: many
d_gene: -
CDR3aa: CSARDGQGGYEQYF
CDR3nt: TGCAGTGCTAGAGACGGGCAGGGGGGTTACGAGCAGTACTTC

v_gene: TRBV4-1
j_gene: TRBJ2-7
abundance: many
d_gene: TRBD1
CDR3aa: CASSHPGQGLDEQYF
CDR3nt: TGCGCCAGCAGCCACCCCGGACAGGGCCTAGACGAGCAGTACTTC

v_gene: TRBV12-3/TRBV12-4
j_gene: TRBJ2-3
abundance: -
d_gene: TRBD2
CDR3aa: CASSLVSGSVDTQYF
CDR3nt: TGTGCCAGCAGTTTAGTGAGCGGGAGCGTAGATACGCAGTATTTT

v_gene: TRBV19
j_gene: TRBJ1-1
abundance: many
d_gene: -
CDR3aa: CASTGDTEAFF
CDR3nt: TGTGCCAGTACAGGGGACACTGAAGCTTTCTTT

v_gene: TRBV7-9
j_gene: TRBJ1-2
abundance: -
d_gene: -
CDR3aa: CDSSYIKYGYTF
CDR3nt: TGTGACAGCAGCTATATCAAGTATGGCTACACCTTC

v_gene: TRBV7-3
j_gene: TRBJ2-1
abundance: many
d_gene: -
CDR3aa: CASSSDRSSYNEQFF
CDR3nt: TGTGCCAGCAGCTCCGACAGGAGCTCCTACAATGAGCAGTTCTTC

v_gene: TRBV29-1
j_gene: TRBJ2-3
abundance: medium-sized
d_gene: TRBD2
CDR3aa: CSVELAGGMDTQYF
CDR3nt: TGCAGCGTTGAACTAGCGGGAGGAATGGATACGCAGTATTTT

v_gene: TRBV7-8
j_gene: TRBJ2-7
abundance: few
d_gene: TRBD1
CDR3aa: CASSPGTGGGYEQYF
CDR3nt: TGTGCCAGCAGCCCCGGGACAGGGGGTGGATACGAGCAGTACTTC

v_gene: TRBV23-1
j_gene: TRBJ2-2
abundance: many
d_gene: -
CDR3aa: CASIPPGAPTGELFF
CDR3nt: TGCGCCAGCATCCCGCCAGGGGCCCCTACCGGGGAGCTGTTTTTT

v_gene: TRBV19
j_gene: TRBJ2-7
abundance: -
d_gene: -
CDR3aa: CASSPLEFYEQYF
CDR3nt: TGTGCCAGTAGCCCCTTGGAGTTCTACGAGCAGTACTTC

v_gene: TRBV4-3
j_gene: TRBJ2-1
abundance: many
d_gene: -
CDR3aa: CASSQDEVGAEQFF
CDR3nt: TGCGCCAGCAGCCAAGATGAAGTCGGCGCGGAGCAGTTCTTC

v_gene: TRBV27
j_gene: TRBJ2-5
abundance: -
d_gene: TRBD2
CDR3aa: CASSLGTSGVQETQYF
CDR3nt: TGTGCCAGCAGTTTAGGGACTAGCGGGGTCCAAGAGACCCAGTACTTC

v_gene: TRBV11-2
j_gene: TRBJ2-3
abundance: many
d_gene: -
CDR3aa: CASSFVATGTDTQYF
CDR3nt: TGTGCCAGCAGCTTCGTCGCGACGGGCACAGATACGCAGTATTTT

v_gene: TRBV4-1
j_gene: TRBJ2-3
abundance: many
d_gene: TRBD2
CDR3aa: CASSQEGGLVWREGGTDTQYF
CDR3nt: TGCGCCAGCAGCCAAGAAGGGGGATTGGTGTGGCGGGAGGGCGGCACAGATACGCAGTATTTT

v_gene: TRBV5-6
j_gene: TRBJ2-3
abundance: few
d_gene: -
CDR3aa: CASSLALDTQYF
CDR3nt: TGTGCCAGCAGCTTGGCGCTGGATACGCAGTATTTT

v_gene: TRBV12-3/TRBV12-4
j_gene: TRBJ2-7
abundance: few
d_gene: -
CDR3aa: CASSTNSYEQYF
CDR3nt: TGTGCCAGCAGTACTAACTCCTACGAGCAGTACTTC

v_gene: TRBV21-1
j_gene: TRBJ2-1
abundance: few
d_gene: -
CDR3aa: CASSKVPDPLPNEQFF
CDR3nt: TGTGCCAGCAGCAAAGTACCCGACCCATTACCTAACGAGCAGTTCTTC

v_gene: TRBV29-1
j_gene: TRBJ1-1
abundance: many
d_gene: -
CDR3aa: CSAHPAEAFF
CDR3nt: TGCAGCGCCCACCCCGCTGAAGCTTTCTTT

v_gene: TRBV19
j_gene: TRBJ2-6
abundance: many
d_gene: -
CDR3aa: CASSTRSFIVNSGANVLTF
CDR3nt: TGTGCCAGTAGTACCCGTTCGTTTATTGTCAACTCTGGGGCCAACGTCCTGACTTTC

v_gene: TRBV30
j_gene: TRBJ2-7
abundance: many
d_gene: -
CDR3aa: CASLGATTGYEQYF
CDR3nt: TGTGCCTCTTTGGGAGCCACGACTGGCTACGAGCAGTACTTC

v_gene: TRBV7-6
j_gene: TRBJ2-1
abundance: many
d_gene: -
CDR3aa: CASSFTTGLEIHEQFF
CDR3nt: TGTGCCAGCAGCTTCACGACAGGACTAGAGATCCATGAGCAGTTCTTC

v_gene: TRBV20-1
j_gene: TRBJ2-1
abundance: once
d_gene: -
CDR3aa: CSARPRTDYNEQFF
CDR3nt: TGCAGTGCTAGACCTAGGACTGATTACAATGAGCAGTTCTTC

v_gene: TRBV13
j_gene: TRBJ2-7
abundance: few
d_gene: -
CDR3aa: CASSWVATSSYEQYF
CDR3nt: TGTGCCAGCAGCTGGGTCGCAACCAGCTCCTACGAGCAGTACTTC